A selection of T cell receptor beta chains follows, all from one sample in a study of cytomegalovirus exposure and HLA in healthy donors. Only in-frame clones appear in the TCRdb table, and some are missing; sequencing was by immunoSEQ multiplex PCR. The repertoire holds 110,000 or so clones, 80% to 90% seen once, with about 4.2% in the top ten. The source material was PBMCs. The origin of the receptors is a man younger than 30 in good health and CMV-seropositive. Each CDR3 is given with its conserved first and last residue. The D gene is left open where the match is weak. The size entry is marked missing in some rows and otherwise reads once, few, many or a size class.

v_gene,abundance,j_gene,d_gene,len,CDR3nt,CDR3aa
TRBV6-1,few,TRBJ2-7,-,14,TGTGCCAGCGCATACGTCTCAGGAGGGTACGAGCAGTACTTC,CASAYVSGGYEQYF
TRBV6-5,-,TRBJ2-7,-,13,TGTGCCAGCAGTTACGGGGCAGTCTACGAGCAGTACTTC,CASSYGAVYEQYF
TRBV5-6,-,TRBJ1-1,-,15,TGTGCCAGCAGCTTGAGGCAGGTCAGAAACACTGAAGCTTTCTTT,CASSLRQVRNTEAFF
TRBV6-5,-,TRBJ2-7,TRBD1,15,TGTGCCAGCAGTTACTGGGGACAGGCATCCTACGAGCAGTACTTC,CASSYWGQASYEQYF
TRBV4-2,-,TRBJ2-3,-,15,TGTGCCAGCAGCCAAGAACACAGGGTCACAGATACGCAGTATTTT,CASSQEHRVTDTQYF
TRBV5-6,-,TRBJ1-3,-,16,TGTGCCAGCAGCTCTAACGGGGTCATCTCTGGAAACACCATATATTTT,CASSSNGVISGNTIYF
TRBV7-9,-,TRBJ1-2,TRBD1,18,TGTGCCAGCAGCTTCGCGGCGACAGGGGGCTATGCTAACTATGGCTACACCTTC,CASSFAATGGYANYGYTF
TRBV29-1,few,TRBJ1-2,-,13,TGCAGCGTTGAAGCGGGGGTCTCCTATGGCTACACCTTC,CSVEAGVSYGYTF
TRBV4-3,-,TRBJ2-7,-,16,TGCGCCAGCAGCCAAGACATAGGAGGGAGTCCCTACGAGCAGTACTTC,CASSQDIGGSPYEQYF
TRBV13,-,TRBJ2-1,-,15,TGTGCCAGCAGCTTAATGGGAGATGCCTACAATGAGCAGTTCTTC,CASSLMGDAYNEQFF
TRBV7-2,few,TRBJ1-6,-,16,TGTGCCAGCCGCGGGCAGAGCAACTCCTATAATTCACCCCTCCACTTT,CASRGQSNSYNSPLHF
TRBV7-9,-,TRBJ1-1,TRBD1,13,TGTGCCAGCAGCCCTACAGGGGGAATTGAAGCTTTCTTT,CASSPTGGIEAFF
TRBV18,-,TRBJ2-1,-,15,TGTGCCAGCTCAACACAAGGACCCGGGGGCAATGAGCAGTTCTTC,CASSTQGPGGNEQFF
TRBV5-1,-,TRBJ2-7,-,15,TGCGCCAGCAGCTTGGAGGGGGGGAACTCCTACGAGCAGTACTTC,CASSLEGGNSYEQYF